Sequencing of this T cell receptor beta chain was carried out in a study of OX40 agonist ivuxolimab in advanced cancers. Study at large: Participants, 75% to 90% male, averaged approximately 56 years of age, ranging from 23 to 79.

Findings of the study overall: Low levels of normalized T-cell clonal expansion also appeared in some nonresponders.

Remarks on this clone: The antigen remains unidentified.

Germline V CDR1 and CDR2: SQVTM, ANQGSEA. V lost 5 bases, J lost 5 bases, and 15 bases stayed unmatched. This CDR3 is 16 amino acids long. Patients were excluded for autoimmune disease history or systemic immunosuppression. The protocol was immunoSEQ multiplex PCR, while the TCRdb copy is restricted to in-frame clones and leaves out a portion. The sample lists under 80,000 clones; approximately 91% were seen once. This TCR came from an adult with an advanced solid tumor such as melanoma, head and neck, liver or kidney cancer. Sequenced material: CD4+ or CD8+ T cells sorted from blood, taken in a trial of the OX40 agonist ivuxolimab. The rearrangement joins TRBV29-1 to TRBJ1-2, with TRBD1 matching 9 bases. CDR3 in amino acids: CSVFLGPGQGRYGYTF. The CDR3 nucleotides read TGCAGCGTTTTTCTGGGTCCGGGACAGGGAAGGTATGGCTACACCTTC.